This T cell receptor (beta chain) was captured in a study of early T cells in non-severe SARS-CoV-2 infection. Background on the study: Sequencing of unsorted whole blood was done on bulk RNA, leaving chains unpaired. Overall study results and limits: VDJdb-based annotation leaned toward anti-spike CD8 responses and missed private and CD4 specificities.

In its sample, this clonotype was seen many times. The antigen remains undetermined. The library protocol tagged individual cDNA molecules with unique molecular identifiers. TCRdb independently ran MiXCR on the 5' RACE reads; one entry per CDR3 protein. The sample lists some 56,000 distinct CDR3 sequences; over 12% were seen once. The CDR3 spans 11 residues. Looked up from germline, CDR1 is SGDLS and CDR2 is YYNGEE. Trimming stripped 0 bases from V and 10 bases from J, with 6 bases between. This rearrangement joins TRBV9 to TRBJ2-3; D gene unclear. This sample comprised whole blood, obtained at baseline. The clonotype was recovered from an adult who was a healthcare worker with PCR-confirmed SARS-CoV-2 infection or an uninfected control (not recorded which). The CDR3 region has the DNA TGTGCCAGCAGCGTAGTAATGCCGCAGTATTTT. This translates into CASSVVMPQYF.